Below, 8 T cell receptor beta chains from the same sample are listed, as sequenced in a study of molecular identifiers for immune sequencing clone quantification. TCRdb redid the calling of the PCR reads with MiXCR, one entry per CDR3 protein. The sample yields approximately 9,800 distinct CDR3 sequences, approximately 20% seen once. The sequencing input was naive CD8+ T cells from blood, with Jurkat cell RNA spiked in. Documented subset: FACS-sorted CD8+CD4-CCR7+CD45RA+ naive T cells. The receptors derive from a human donor in good health. Some libraries in this study had Jurkat cell RNA spiked in.

The chain carries TRBV13 and TRBJ2-5; 8 bases align to TRBD1. The CDR3 length is 16 residues. The ends lost 5 bases at V and 1 base at J; junction bases unmatched: 9. Germline assignment: CDR1 PRHDT and CDR2 FYEKMQ (reference sequence). The CDR3 nucleotides are TGTGCCAGCAGCCCGGACAGGGTAAGTCCCCAAGAGACCCAGTACTTC. Its translation: CASSPDRVSPQETQYF.

This clonotype is categorized as medium-sized. The genes are TRBV7-9 and TRBJ2-7; possibly TRBD2 for D (5 bases). The CDR3 contains 15 residues. V was clipped by 7 bases and J by 0 bases, with 16 bases between them. The germline gives CDR1 SEHNR, CDR2 FQNEAQ (reference sequence). CDR3 sequence (DNA): TGTGCCAGCACCCCCCCAGCGGACGACTCCTACGAGCAGTACTTC. It is translated as CASTPPADDSYEQYF.

A remark on this clonotype: A read error is possible here, since a much larger clone lies one base away. The chain has TRBV28 and TRBJ2-7; no firm D call. The CDR3 covers 13 residues. Per germline, CDR1 MDHEN and CDR2 SYDVKM. CDR3 DNA: TGTGCCAGCAGTCCAAGGAATTTGTACGAGCTGTACTTC. Its translation: CASSPRNLYELYF.

In the case of this clonotype: With a much larger clone just one base away, this may be a read error. The chain links TRBV27 to TRBJ2-1, with a possible D match to TRBD2 (6 bases). Germline CDR1 reads MNHEY; CDR2 reads SMNVEV (reference sequence). The CDR3 covers 13 residues. This CDR3 is CASSSGLQTERFF. The DNA for the CDR3 is TGTGCCAGCAGTTCGGGACTCCAAACTGAGCGGTTCTTC.

This clonotype occurred once. A read error is possible here, since a much larger clone lies one base away. This rearrangement joins TRBV11-2 to TRBJ2-5; TRBD2 matches at 7 bases. CDR3 length: 15 amino acids. The germline CDR1 and CDR2 sequences are SGHAT and FQNNGV. This CDR3 reads CVSSSEGLHQETQYF. The CDR3 bases are TGTGTCAGCAGCTCGGAGGGACTACACCAAGAGACCCAGTACTTC.

In this sample, this clonotype turned up many times. The genes are TRBV12-3 or TRBV12-4 and TRBJ1-3; a weak D match, TRBD1 (5 bases). This CDR3 region has 13 residues. Trimming stripped 6 bases from V and 2 bases from J, with 8 bases between. The DNA for the CDR3 is TGTGCCAGCAGCATGGGACCTGGAAACACCATATATTTT. Translation gives CASSMGPGNTIYF.

By its share, this clonotype is medium-sized (0.01 to 0.1%). The chain combines TRBV18 with TRBJ2-3; D unclear. The V end lost 6 bases, the J end lost 4 bases, and 14 bases lay between the germline ends. This CDR3 is built from 14 residues. Looked up from germline, CDR1 is KGHSH and CDR2 is LQKENI. The CDR3 DNA reads TGTGCCAGCTCCTTAGGCGGTCGGGCAGATACGCAGTATTTT. Protein sequence: CASSLGGRADTQYF.

The rearrangement uses TRBV5-1 and TRBJ2-1, with a possible D match to TRBD1 (6 bases). The V and J ends lost 8 bases and 4 bases respectively, with 16 bases between them. CDR3 size: 14 residues. From germline, CDR1 is SGHRS and CDR2 YFSETQ. This chain's CDR3 is CASKIEGQYNEQFF. The CDR3 DNA follows: TGCGCCAGTAAAATCGAAGGACAGTACAATGAGCAGTTCTTC.